A single sample gave rise to the 9 T cell receptor beta chains below, sequenced in a study of blood T cells in healthy people across ages. A J-beta primer mix and a sample-barcoded 5' primer were used in a second PCR of about 7 to 12 cycles. MiXCR, applied by TCRdb to the 5' RACE reads, yields one record per CDR3 protein. The top ten hold less than 9.5% of the sample, which has some 1.5 million distinct CDR3 sequences, 28% seen once. Material for sequencing was blood. The receptors were sampled from a woman aged 30 to 39 in good health.

The table lists this clonotype with a few counts. The CDR3 sequence is CASSLLMDTQYF. CDR3 DNA: TGTGCCAGCAGCCTACTGATGGATACGCAGTATTTT. This chain connects TRBV7-2 to TRBJ2-3; D is ambiguous. CDR3 length equals 12 residues. Trimming took off 5 bases at V and 6 bases at J, with 9 bases between the two ends. Germline CDR1 reads SGHTA; CDR2 reads FQGNSA.

V usage is TRBV12-3 or TRBV12-4 and J usage is TRBJ1-1; 11 bases align to TRBD1. The CDR3 extends over 14 amino acids. The V and J ends lost 5 bases and 5 bases, in that order; junction bases with no gene match: 4. CDR3 DNA: TGTGCCAGCAGTGGACAGGGGGCTTTTACTGAAGCTTTCTTT. This translates into CASSGQGAFTEAFF.

This clonotype was counted only a few times. The gene calls are TRBV10-3 and TRBJ2-1; maybe TRBD2 (6 bases). This CDR3 is built from 15 residues. The V and J ends lost 4 bases and 9 bases respectively, with 19 bases between them. Germline-derived CDR1 and CDR2 are ENHRY and SYGVKD. CDR3 DNA sequence: TGTGCCATCAGTGGCCGGGGGTTGCAGGGTGCTGAGCAGTTCTTC. This encodes CAISGRGLQGAEQFF.

The chain uses TRBV7-9 and TRBJ2-1; 9 positions agree with TRBD2. The CDR3 spans 15 residues. Germline-derived CDR1 and CDR2 are SEHNR and FQNEAQ (reference sequence). The J segment lost 8 bases and the V segment lost 2 bases, leaving 7 bases of the junction unmatched. CDR3 coding DNA: TGTGCCAGCAGCTTAAAGGTAGCGGGAGCGGATGAGCAGTTCTTC. It encodes CASSLKVAGADEQFF. The full variable domain, rest sourced from reference TRBV7-9 and TRBJ2-1, is DTGVSQNPRHKITKRGQNVTFRCDPISEHNRLYWYRQTLGQGPEFLTYFQNEAQLEKSRLLSDRFSAERPKGSFSTLEIQRTEQGDSAMYLCASSLKVAGADEQFFGPGTRLTVL.

V usage is TRBV2 and J usage is TRBJ2-3, with TRBD2 matching 7 bases. The germline CDR1 and CDR2 sequences are SNHLY and FYNNEI. The CDR3 extends over 15 amino acids. Trimming removed 2 bases from V and 3 bases from J; junction bases left unmatched: 5. CDR3 sequence (DNA): TGTGCCAGCAGTGAATGGGGGGGGACGACAGATACGCAGTATTTT. It encodes CASSEWGGTTDTQYF.

This chain links TRBV7-3 with TRBJ2-7; the match to TRBD1 covers 12 bases. Looked up from germline, CDR1 is SGHTA and CDR2 is FQGTGA. V shed 3 bases, J shed 5 bases, and the junction held 8 bases outside the gene matches. This CDR3 contains 16 residues. CDR3: CASSLGGTGGRNEQYF. The CDR3 coding sequence is TGTGCCAGCAGCTTGGGGGGGACAGGGGGCAGGAACGAGCAGTACTTC.

The chain is built from TRBV5-1 and TRBJ1-2; no reliable D call. The CDR3 consists of 10 residues. Trimming left V 10 bases short and J 8 bases short, with 12 bases between. The germline CDR1 and CDR2 sequences are SGHRS and YFSETQ. The CDR3 loop is CAGLGSGYTF. The CDR3 nucleotides read TGCGCCGGGCTTGGGAGCGGCTACACCTTC. Looking up the rest from reference TRBV5-1 and TRBJ1-2 gives the full variable domain: KAGVTQTPRYLIKTRGQQVTLSCSPISGHRSVSWYQQTPGQGLQFLFEYFSETQRNKGNFPGRFSGRQFSNSRSEMNVSTLELGDSALYLCAGLGSGYTFGSGTRLTVV.

The chain uses TRBV3-1 and TRBJ2-3; the match to TRBD2 covers 11 bases. The CDR3 is 16 amino acids. Germline V gene data show CDR1 as LGHDT and CDR2 as YNNKEL (reference sequence). Unmatched junction bases numbered 3, after V lost 1 base and J lost 3 bases. The CDR3 region has the DNA TGTGCCAGCAGCCAAGTAGCGGGAGGGCCTACAGATACGCAGTATTTT. Its translation is CASSQVAGGPTDTQYF.

The gene calls are TRBV6-5 and TRBJ1-2; TRBD1 matches at 7 bases. Germline V gene sequence: CDR1 MNHEY, CDR2 SVGAGI. This CDR3 spans 14 amino acids. V was pared by 5 bases and J by 3 bases, with 6 bases of the junction left unmatched. The CDR3 sequence is CASSQGVKDYGYTF. The CDR3 nucleotides read TGTGCCAGCAGTCAGGGGGTGAAGGACTATGGCTACACCTTC.